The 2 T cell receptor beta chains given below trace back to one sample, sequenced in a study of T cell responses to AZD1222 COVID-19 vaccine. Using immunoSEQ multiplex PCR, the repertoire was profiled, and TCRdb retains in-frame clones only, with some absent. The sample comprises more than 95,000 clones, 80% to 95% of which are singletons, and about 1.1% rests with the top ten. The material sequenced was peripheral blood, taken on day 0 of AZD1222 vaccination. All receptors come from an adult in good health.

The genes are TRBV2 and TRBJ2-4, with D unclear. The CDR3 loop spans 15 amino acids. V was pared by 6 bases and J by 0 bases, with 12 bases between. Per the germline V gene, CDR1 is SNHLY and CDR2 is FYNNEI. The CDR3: CASRATDLAKNIQYF. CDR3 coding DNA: TGTGCCAGCAGAGCGACGGACCTAGCCAAAAACATTCAGTACTTC.

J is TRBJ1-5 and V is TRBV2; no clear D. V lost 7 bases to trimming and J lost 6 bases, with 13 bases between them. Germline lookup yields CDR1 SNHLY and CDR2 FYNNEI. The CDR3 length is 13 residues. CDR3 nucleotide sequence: TGTGCCAGCAACGAGGTTATGGGTCAGCCCCAGCATTTT. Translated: CASNEVMGQPQHF.